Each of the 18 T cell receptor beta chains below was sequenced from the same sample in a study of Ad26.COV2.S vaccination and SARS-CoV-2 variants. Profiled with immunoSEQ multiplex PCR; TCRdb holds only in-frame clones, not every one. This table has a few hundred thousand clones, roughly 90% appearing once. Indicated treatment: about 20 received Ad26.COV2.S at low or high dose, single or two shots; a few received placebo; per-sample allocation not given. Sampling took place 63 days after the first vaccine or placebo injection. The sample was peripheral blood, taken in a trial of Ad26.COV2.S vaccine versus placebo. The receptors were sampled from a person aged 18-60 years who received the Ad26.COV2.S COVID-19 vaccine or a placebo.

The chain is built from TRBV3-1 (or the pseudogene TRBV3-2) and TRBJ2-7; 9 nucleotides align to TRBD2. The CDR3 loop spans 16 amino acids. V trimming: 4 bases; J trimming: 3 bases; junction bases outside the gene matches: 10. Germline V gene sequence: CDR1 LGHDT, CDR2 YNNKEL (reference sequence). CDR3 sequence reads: CASSPGVAGAGYEQYF. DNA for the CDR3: TGTGCCAGCAGCCCAGGGGTAGCGGGAGCGGGCTACGAGCAGTACTTC.

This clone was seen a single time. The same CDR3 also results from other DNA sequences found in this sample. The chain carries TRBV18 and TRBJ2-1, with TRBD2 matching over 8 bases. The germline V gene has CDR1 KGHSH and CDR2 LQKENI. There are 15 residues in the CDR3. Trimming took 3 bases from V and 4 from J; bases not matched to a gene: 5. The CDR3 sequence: CASSPGTSGYNEQFF. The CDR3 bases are TGTGCCAGCTCACCGGGAACTAGCGGATACAATGAGCAGTTCTTC.

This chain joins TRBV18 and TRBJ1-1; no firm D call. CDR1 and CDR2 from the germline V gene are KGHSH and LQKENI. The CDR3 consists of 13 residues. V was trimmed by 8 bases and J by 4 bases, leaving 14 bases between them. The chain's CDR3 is CASTRSQSTEAFF. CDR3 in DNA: TGTGCCAGCACCCGGTCACAGTCCACTGAAGCTTTCTTT.

The CDR3 sequence is CASSRGQGVYNEQFF. Here the CDR3 DNA reads TGTGCCAGCAGCCGGGGACAGGGGGTATACAATGAGCAGTTCTTC. The rearrangement links TRBV7-9 to TRBJ2-1, with 11 bases matching TRBD1. The germline gives CDR1 SEHNR, CDR2 FQNEAQ (reference sequence). There are 15 residues in the CDR3. Germline trimming cut 5 bases from V and 4 bases from J; bases unmatched to any gene: 4.

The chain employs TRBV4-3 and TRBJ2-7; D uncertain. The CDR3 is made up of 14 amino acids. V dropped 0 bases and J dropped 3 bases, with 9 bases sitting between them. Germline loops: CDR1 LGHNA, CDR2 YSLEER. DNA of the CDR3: TGCGCCAGCAGCCAAGACGGTCCTAGCTACGAGCAGTACTTC. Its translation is CASSQDGPSYEQYF.

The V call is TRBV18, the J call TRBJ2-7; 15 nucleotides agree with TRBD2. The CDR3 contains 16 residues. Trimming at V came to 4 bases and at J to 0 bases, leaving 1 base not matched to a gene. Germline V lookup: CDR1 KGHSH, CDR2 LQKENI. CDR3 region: CASSLGLAGGSYEQYF. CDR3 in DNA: TGTGCCAGCTCACTGGGACTAGCGGGAGGCTCCTACGAGCAGTACTTC.

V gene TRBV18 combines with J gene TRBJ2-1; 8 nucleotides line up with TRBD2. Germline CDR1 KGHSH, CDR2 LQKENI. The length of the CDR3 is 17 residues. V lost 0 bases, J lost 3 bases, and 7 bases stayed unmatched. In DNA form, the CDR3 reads TGTGCCAGCTCACCACCGATTCGGGAGGGAGTCTACAATGAGCAGTTCTTC. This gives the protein CASSPPIREGVYNEQFF.

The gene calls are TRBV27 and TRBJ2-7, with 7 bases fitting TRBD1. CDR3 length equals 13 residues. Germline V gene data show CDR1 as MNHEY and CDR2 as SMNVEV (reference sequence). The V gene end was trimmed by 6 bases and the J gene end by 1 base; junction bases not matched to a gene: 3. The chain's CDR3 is CASRGTASYEQYF. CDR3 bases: TGTGCCAGCAGGGGGACAGCATCCTACGAGCAGTACTTC.

The CDR3 here is CASNKEENTEAFF. CDR3 sequence (DNA): TGTGCCAGCAACAAAGAAGAGAACACTGAAGCTTTCTTT. The chain uses TRBV12-3 or TRBV12-4 and TRBJ1-1; D unclear. Trimming pared 7 bases from V and 1 base from J, leaving 10 bases between. CDR3 size: 13 residues.

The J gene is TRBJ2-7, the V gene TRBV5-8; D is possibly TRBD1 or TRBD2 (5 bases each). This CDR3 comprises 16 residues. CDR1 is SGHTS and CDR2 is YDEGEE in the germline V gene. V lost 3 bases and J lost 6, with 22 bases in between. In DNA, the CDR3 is TGTGCCAGCAGCTCGAATGGTGAGATGGGACCTCCCGAGCAGTACTTC. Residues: CASSSNGEMGPPEQYF.

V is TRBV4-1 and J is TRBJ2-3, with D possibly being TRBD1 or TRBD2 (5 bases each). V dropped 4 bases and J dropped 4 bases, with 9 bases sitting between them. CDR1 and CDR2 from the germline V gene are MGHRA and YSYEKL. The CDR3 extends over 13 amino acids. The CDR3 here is CASSPLGADTQYF. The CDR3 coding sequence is TGCGCCAGCAGCCCACTAGGGGCAGATACGCAGTATTTT.

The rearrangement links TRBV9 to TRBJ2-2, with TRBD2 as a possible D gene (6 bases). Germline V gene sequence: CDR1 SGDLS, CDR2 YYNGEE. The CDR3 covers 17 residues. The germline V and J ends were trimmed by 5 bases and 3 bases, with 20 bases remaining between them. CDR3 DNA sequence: TGTGCCAGCAGTCCTCACCCCTCCGGGAGCCACACCGGGGAGCTGTTTTTT. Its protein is CASSPHPSGSHTGELFF.

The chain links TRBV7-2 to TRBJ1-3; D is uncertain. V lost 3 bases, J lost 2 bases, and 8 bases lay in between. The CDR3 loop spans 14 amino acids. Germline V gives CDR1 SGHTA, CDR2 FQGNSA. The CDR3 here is CASSFGSTGNTIYF. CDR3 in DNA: TGTGCCAGCAGCTTCGGGTCGACTGGAAACACCATATATTTT.

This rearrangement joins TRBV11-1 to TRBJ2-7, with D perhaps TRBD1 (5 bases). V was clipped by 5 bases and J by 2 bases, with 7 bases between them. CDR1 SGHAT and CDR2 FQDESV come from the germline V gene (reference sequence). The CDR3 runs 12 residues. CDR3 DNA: TGTGCCAGCAGCCTGGACACCTACGAGCAGTACTTC. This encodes CASSLDTYEQYF.

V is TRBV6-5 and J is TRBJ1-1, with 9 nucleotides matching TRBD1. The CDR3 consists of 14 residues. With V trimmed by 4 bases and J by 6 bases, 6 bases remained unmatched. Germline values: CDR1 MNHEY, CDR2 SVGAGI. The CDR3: CASSFKTGGSEAFF. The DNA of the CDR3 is TGTGCCAGCAGTTTTAAGACAGGGGGATCTGAAGCTTTCTTT.

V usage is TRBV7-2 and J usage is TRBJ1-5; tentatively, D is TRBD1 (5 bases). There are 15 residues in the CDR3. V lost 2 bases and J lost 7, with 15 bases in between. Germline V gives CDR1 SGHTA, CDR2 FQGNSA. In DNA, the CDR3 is TGTGCCAGCAGCTTATATCCAGGGTTGAGCCAGCCCCAGCATTTT. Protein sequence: CASSLYPGLSQPQHF. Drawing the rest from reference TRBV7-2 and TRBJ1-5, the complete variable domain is GAGVSQSPSNKVTEKGKDVELRCDPISGHTALYWYRQSLGQGLEFLIYFQGNSAPDKSGLPSDRFSAERTGGSVSTLTIQRTQQEDSAVYLCASSLYPGLSQPQHFGDGTRLSIL.

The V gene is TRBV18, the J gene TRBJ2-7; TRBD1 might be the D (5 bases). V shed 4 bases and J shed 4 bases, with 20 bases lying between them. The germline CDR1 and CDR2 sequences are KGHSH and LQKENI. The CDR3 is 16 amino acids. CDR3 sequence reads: CASSQDEAGYQYEQYF. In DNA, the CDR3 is TGTGCCAGCTCACAAGACGAGGCAGGGTATCAATACGAGCAGTACTTC.

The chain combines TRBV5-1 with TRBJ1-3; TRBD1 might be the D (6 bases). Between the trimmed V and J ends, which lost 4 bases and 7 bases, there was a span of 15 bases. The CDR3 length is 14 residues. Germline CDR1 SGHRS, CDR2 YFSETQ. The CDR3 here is CASSQTGLFNTIYF. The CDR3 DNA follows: TGCGCCAGCAGCCAAACAGGGCTTTTCAACACCATATATTTT.